One sample yielded the 11 T cell receptor beta chains listed below, sequenced in a study of blood T cell repertoires in COVID-19. The protocol was immunoSEQ multiplex PCR, while the TCRdb copy is restricted to in-frame clones and leaves out a portion. Of about 120,000 clones in the sample, approximately 83% were seen once. The specimen was peripheral blood. Receptors were obtained from a woman older than 75 with acute or convalescent COVID-19.

This clone was observed once. The chain recombines TRBV7-3 with TRBJ1-3, with D unresolved. This CDR3 has 13 residues. The V gene's germline CDR1 is SGHTA and CDR2 FQGTGA. V shed 1 base and J shed 8 bases, with 9 bases lying between them. The CDR3 nucleotides are TGTGCCAGCAGCTTAATTCCGGCGGACACCATATATTTT. Amino acids: CASSLIPADTIYF. Full variable domain (remainder filled in from reference TRBV7-3 and TRBJ1-3): GAGVSQTPSNKVTEKGKYVELRCDPISGHTALYWYRQSLGQGPEFLIYFQGTGAADDSGLPNDRFFAVRPEGSVSTLKIQRTERGDSAVYLCASSLIPADTIYFGEGSWLTVV.

CDR3 nucleotide sequence: TGTGCCAGCAGCATACAACAGGGTTCCCCCGGGGAGCTGTTTTTT. Translation gives CASSIQQGSPGELFF. V is TRBV7-3 and J is TRBJ2-2; D possibly corresponds to TRBD1 (6 bases). Trimming left V 5 bases short and J 6 bases short, with 16 bases between. The CDR3 covers 15 residues. The V gene's germline CDR1 is SGHTA and CDR2 FQGTGA.

The V gene is TRBV5-1, the J gene TRBJ2-1, with 9 bases that match TRBD2. The CDR3 loop spans 15 amino acids. With 2 bases clipped from V and 4 bases from J, the junction kept 4 bases outside the gene matches. Germline values: CDR1 SGHRS, CDR2 YFSETQ. The CDR3 DNA follows: TGCGCCAGCAGCTTTAGCGGGGGCGGTTACAATGAGCAGTTCTTC. Its translation is CASSFSGGGYNEQFF.

This clone appeared once. The chain couples TRBV15 to TRBJ1-4; D unresolved. The CDR3 covers 12 residues. In germline, CDR1 is LNHNV, CDR2 YYDKDF (reference sequence). The V end was cut by 3 bases, the J end by 9 bases, with 8 bases between. CDR3 coding DNA: TGTGCCACCAGCAGGCCAGGTCAAAAACTGTTTTTT. Translation: CATSRPGQKLFF. The entire variable domain, with the rest obtained from reference TRBV15 and TRBJ1-4, is as follows: DAMVIQNPRYQVTQFGKPVTLSCSQTLNHNVMYWYQQKSSQAPKLLFHYYDKDFNNEADTPDNFQSRRPNTSFCFLDIRSPGLGDTAMYLCATSRPGQKLFFGSGTQLSVL.

The chain couples TRBV10-3 to TRBJ1-2; 9 positions match TRBD1. Trimming took 2 bases from V and 8 from J; bases not matched to a gene: 9. The CDR3 totals 15 residues. Germline lookup yields CDR1 ENHRY and CDR2 SYGVKD. CDR3 residues: CAISEPGTGSGGYTF. Here the CDR3 DNA reads TGTGCCATCAGTGAGCCCGGGACAGGGTCTGGAGGCTACACCTTC.

The J gene is TRBJ1-2, the V gene TRBV3-1 (or the pseudogene TRBV3-2); 7 positions match TRBD1. Germline V CDR1 and CDR2: LGHDT, YNNKEL (reference sequence). Unmatched junction bases numbered 10, after V lost 4 bases and J lost 8 bases. The CDR3 totals 14 residues. In DNA, the CDR3 is TGTGCCAGCAGCCGGACAGGAGGTATATACGGCTACACCTTC. It is translated as CASSRTGGIYGYTF.

The rearrangement uses TRBV5-4 and TRBJ2-1, with D possibly being TRBD2 (7 bases). The CDR3 contains 14 residues. Looked up from germline, CDR1 is SGHNT and CDR2 is YYREEE (reference sequence). Trimming shortened V by 10 bases and J by 6 bases, and 20 bases separated the two germline ends. CDR3 region: CAYEGGGSINEQFF. The CDR3 DNA reads TGTGCCTATGAAGGCGGGGGCTCCATCAATGAGCAGTTCTTC. The full variable domain, rest sourced from reference TRBV5-4 and TRBJ2-1, is ETGVTQSPTHLIKTRGQQVTLRCSSQSGHNTVSWYQQALGQGPQFIFQYYREEENGRGNFPPRFSGLQFPNYSSELNVNALELDDSALYLCAYEGGGSINEQFFGPGTRLTVL.

The chain recombines TRBV24-1 with TRBJ1-2; tentative D call: TRBD1 (6 bases). The germline V gene has CDR1 KGHDR and CDR2 SFDVKD. V lost 4 bases, J lost 7 bases, and 9 bases lay in between. The CDR3 contains 12 residues. Here the CDR3 DNA reads TGTGCCACCAGTGAGTCAGGGGTTGGCTACACCTTC. Amino acid sequence: CATSESGVGYTF.

The table lists this clone with a few counts. The rearrangement uses TRBV5-5 and TRBJ1-1; 9 nucleotides align to TRBD1. J gave up 1 base and V 3 bases, and 1 base lay outside the gene matches. The germline V gene has CDR1 SGHKS and CDR2 YYEKEE (reference sequence). The CDR3 consists of 14 residues. CDR3 bases: TGTGCCAGCAGCTCGGGACAGGGGAACACTGAAGCTTTCTTT. Translating it yields CASSSGQGNTEAFF.

In DNA, the CDR3 is TGCGCCAGCAGCTTGGCACAGGGTGGGTATTCACCCCTCCACTTT. Translation gives CASSLAQGGYSPLHF. J is TRBJ1-6 and V is TRBV5-1; the D gene is possibly TRBD1 (6 bases). Germline-derived CDR1 and CDR2 are SGHRS and YFSETQ. V lost 0 bases and J lost 8, with 12 bases in between. This CDR3 is built from 15 residues.

The V gene is TRBV6-5, the J gene TRBJ1-5; D is unresolved. The germline V gene encodes CDR1 MNHEY and CDR2 SVGAGI. V lost 2 bases to trimming and J lost 0 bases, with 8 bases between them. The CDR3 spans 15 residues. CDR3 sequence: CASSYARSSNQPQHF. The CDR3 nucleotides read TGTGCCAGCAGTTACGCCAGGTCTAGCAATCAGCCCCAGCATTTT.